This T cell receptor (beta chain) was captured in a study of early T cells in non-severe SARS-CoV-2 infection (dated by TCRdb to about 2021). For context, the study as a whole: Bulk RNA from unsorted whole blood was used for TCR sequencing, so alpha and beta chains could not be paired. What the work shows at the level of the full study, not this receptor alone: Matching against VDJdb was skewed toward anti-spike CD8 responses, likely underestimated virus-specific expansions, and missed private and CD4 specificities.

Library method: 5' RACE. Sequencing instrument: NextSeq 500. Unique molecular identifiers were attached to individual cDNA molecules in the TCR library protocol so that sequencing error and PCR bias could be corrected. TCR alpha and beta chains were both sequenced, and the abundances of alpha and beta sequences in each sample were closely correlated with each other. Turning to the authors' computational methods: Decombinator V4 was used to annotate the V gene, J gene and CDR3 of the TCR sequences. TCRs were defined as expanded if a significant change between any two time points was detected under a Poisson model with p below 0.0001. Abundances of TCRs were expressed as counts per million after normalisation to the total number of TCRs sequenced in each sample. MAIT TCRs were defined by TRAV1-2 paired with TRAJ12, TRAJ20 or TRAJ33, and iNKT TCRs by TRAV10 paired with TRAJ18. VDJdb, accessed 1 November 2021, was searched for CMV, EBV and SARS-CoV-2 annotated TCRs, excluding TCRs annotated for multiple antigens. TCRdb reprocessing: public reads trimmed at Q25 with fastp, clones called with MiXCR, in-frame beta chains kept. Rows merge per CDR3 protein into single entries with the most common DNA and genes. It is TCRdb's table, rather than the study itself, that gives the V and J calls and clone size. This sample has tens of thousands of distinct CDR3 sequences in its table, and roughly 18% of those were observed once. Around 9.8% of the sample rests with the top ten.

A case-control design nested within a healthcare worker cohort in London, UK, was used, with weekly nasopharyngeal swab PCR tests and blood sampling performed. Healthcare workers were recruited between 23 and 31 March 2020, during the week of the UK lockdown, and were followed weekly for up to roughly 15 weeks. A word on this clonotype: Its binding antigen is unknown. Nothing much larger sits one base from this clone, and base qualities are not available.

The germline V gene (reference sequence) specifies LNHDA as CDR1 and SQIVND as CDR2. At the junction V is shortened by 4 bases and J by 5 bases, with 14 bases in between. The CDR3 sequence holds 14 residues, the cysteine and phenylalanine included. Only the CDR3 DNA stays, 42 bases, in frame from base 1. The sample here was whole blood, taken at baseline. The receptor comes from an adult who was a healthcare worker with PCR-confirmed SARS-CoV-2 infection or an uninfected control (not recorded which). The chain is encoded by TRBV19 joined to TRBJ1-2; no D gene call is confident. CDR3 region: CASSTARYQYGYTF. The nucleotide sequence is TGTGCCAGTAGTACCGCGAGGTACCAGTATGGCTACACCTTC. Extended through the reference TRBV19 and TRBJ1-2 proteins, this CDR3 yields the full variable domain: DGGITQSPKYLFRKEGQNVTLSCEQNLNHDAMYWYRQDPGQGLRLIYYSQIVNDFQKGDIAEGYSVSREKKESFPLTVTSAQKNPTAFYLCASSTARYQYGYTFGSGTRLTVV.